This T cell receptor (beta chain) originates from a study of CD4 T cells in relation to SARS-CoV-2 and coronaviruses. Study context: TCR beta CDR3s were sequenced after roughly nine-day antigen culture of PBMCs. Findings of the study overall: This crossreactivity analysis covered spike protein alone, no other viral proteins.

In this sample, this clone turned up a few times. What it binds is not known. Some clones are missing from TCRdb's copy, which holds only in-frame ones; the method was immunoSEQ multiplex PCR. Among about 22,000 clones listed, about three fifths were seen once. The CDR3 sequence is 15 residues long. Looked up from germline, CDR1 is SGHTA and CDR2 is FQGNSA. With 5 bases clipped from V and 5 bases from J, the junction kept 12 bases outside the gene matches. Unexposed donor CD4+ T cells date from about 2011-2018, before the COVID-19 pandemic. CD4+ T cells were isolated from the cells after about 11 days of culture.

The chain links TRBV7-2 to TRBJ2-7; 7 bases match TRBD1. The specimen sequenced was CD4+ T cells from PBMCs, cultured in vitro. The receptor's source is a human donor in good health. The DNA for the CDR3 is TGTGCCAGCAGCGCTCAGGGGGAACGGGTCGACGAGCAGTACTTC. Protein sequence: CASSAQGERVDEQYF.